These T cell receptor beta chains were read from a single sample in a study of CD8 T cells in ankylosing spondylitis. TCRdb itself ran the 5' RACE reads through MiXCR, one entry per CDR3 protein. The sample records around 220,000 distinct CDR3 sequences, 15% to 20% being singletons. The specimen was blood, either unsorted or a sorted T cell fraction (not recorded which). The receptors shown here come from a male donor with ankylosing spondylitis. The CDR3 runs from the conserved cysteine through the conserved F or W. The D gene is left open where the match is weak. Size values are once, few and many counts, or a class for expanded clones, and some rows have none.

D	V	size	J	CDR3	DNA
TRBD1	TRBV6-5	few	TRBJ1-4	CASSYGTEPLELFF	TGTGCCAGCAGTTACGGGACAGAGCCCTTGGAACTGTTTTTT
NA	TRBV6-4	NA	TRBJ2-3	CASSEGSSGPDTQYF	TGTGCCAGCAGTGAGGGGTCGAGCGGCCCAGATACGCAGTATTTT
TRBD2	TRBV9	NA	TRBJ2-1	CASSVGAGNNEQFF	TGTGCCAGCAGCGTAGGAGCGGGAAACAATGAGCAGTTCTTC
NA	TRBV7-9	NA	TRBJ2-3	CASSPSLSSSTDTQYF	TGTGCCAGCAGCCCTTCCCTGAGCAGTAGCACAGATACGCAGTATTTT
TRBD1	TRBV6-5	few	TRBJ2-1	CASSYSNRGQYNEQFF	TGTGCCAGCAGTTACTCGAACAGGGGGCAGTACAATGAGCAGTTCTTC
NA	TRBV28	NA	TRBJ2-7	CASSYDSEQYF	TGTGCCAGCAGTTACGACTCCGAGCAGTACTTC
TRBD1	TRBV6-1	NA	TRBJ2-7	CASSARTGGNYEQYF	TGTGCCAGCAGTGCCCGGACAGGGGGAAACTACGAGCAGTACTTC
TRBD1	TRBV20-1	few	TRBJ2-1	CSANPLQGVSAHEHFF	TGCAGTGCTAACCCCCTACAGGGGGTCTCGGCCCATGAGCATTTCTTC
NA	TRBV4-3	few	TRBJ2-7	CASSQDFGGWGSYEQYF	TGCGCCAGCAGCCAAGATTTTGGAGGTTGGGGGAGCTACGAGCAGTACTTC
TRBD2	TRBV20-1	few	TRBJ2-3	CSARDLLSGGPSTDTQYF	TGCAGTGCTAGAGATCTCCTTAGCGGGGGGCCGAGCACAGATACGCAGTATTTT
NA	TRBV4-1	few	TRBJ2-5	CASSQVAAVQETQYF	TGCGCCAGCAGCCAAGTTGCGGCCGTCCAAGAGACCCAGTACTTC
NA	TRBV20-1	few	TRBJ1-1	CSAKPTGLDTEAFF	TGCAGTGCTAAACCGACGGGCTTGGATACTGAAGCTTTCTTT
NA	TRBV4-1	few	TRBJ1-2	CASSPSPLGVDYGYTF	TGCGCCAGCAGCCCAAGCCCTCTCGGGGTGGACTATGGCTACACCTTC
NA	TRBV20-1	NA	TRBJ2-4	CSARDEDSLKNIQYF	TGCAGTGCTAGAGATGAGGACAGCCTAAAAAACATTCAGTACTTC
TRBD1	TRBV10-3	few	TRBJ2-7	CAIRAIQGDGDEQYF	TGTGCCATCAGAGCCATACAGGGGGACGGGGACGAGCAGTACTTC
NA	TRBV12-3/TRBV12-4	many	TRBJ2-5	CASSPQAQETQYF	TGTGCCAGCAGTCCTCAGGCCCAAGAGACCCAGTACTTC
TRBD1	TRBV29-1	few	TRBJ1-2	CSVERPGGNYGYTF	TGCAGCGTTGAACGTCCAGGGGGCAACTATGGCTACACCTTC
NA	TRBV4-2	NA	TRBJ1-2	CASSQAPGAPDYGYTF	TGTGCCAGCAGCCAAGCTCCAGGGGCTCCGGACTATGGCTACACCTTC
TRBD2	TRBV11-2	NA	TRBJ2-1	CASSLLGLAALSYNEQFF	TGTGCCAGCAGCTTATTAGGGCTAGCGGCTCTCTCCTACAATGAGCAGTTCTTC
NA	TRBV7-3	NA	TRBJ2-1	CASSFNEPRQGVYNEQFF	TGTGCCAGCAGCTTTAATGAACCCCGGCAGGGCGTGTACAATGAGCAGTTCTTC
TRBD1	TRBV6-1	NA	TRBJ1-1	CASSDETGVMNTEAFF	TGTGCCAGCAGTGATGAGACAGGGGTCATGAACACTGAAGCTTTCTTT
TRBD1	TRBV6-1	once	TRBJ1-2	CASRTPQGHGDYGYTF	TGTGCCAGCAGGACTCCACAGGGGCATGGGGACTATGGCTACACCTTC
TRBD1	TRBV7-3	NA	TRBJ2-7	CASSLYGTGGPLYEQYF	TGTGCCAGCAGCTTATACGGGACAGGGGGCCCACTCTACGAGCAGTACTTC
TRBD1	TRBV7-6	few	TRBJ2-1	CASSLEGAGNEQFF	TGTGCCAGCAGCTTAGAGGGGGCGGGCAATGAGCAGTTCTTC
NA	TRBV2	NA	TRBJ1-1	CASSDGQGTEAFF	TGTGCCAGCAGTGACGGGCAGGGCACTGAAGCTTTCTTT
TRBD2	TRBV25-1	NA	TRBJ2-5	CASSGTSYGETQYF	TGTGCCAGCAGTGGGACTAGCTACGGGGAGACCCAGTACTTC
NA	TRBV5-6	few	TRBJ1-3	CASSLWYSGNTIYF	TGTGCCAGCAGCTTGTGGTATTCTGGAAACACCATATATTTT
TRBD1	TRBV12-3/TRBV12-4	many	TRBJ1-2	CASSRQGADYGYTF	TGTGCCAGCAGCCGACAGGGGGCGGACTATGGCTACACCTTC
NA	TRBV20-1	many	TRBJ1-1	CSARDPGYTEAFF	TGCAGTGCTAGAGATCCGGGGTACACTGAAGCTTTCTTT
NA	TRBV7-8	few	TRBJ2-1	CASSGGWIGTYNEQFF	TGTGCCAGCAGCGGAGGGTGGATAGGGACCTACAATGAGCAGTTCTTC
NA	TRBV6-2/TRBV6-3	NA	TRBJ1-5	CASICGGQPQHF	TGTGCCAGCATTTGCGGAGGTCAGCCCCAGCATTTT
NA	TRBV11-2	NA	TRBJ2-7	CASSFTTNGQQYF	TGTGCCAGCAGCTTTACTACCAACGGCCAGCAGTACTTC
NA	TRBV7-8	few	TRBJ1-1	CASSLEGPSNTEAFF	TGTGCCAGCAGCTTAGAAGGGCCGTCGAACACTGAAGCTTTCTTT
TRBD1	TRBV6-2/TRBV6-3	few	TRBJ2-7	CASSSGQGADEQYF	TGTGCCAGCAGTTCAGGACAGGGGGCCGACGAGCAGTACTTC
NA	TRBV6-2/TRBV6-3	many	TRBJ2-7	CASSWDQTLPHYEQYF	TGTGCCAGCAGCTGGGACCAGACTCTCCCACACTACGAGCAGTACTTC
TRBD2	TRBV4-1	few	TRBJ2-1	CASSHPLAGAYNEQFF	TGCGCCAGCAGCCACCCGCTAGCGGGGGCATACAATGAGCAGTTCTTC
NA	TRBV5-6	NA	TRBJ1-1	CASSWDGSTFRNTEAFF	TGTGCCAGCAGCTGGGATGGGTCGACATTTCGGAACACTGAAGCTTTCTTT
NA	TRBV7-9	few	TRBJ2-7	CASSKLDTDYEQYF	TGTGCCAGCAGCAAACTAGACACGGACTACGAGCAGTACTTC
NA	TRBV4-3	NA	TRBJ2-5	CASSQDGSPQETQYF	TGCGCCAGCAGCCAAGATGGGAGTCCCCAAGAGACCCAGTACTTC
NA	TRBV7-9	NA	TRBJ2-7	CASSPEGRGYEQYF	TGTGCCAGCAGCCCCGAGGGCAGGGGTTACGAGCAGTACTTC
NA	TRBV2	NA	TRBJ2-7	CASSALRTYEQYF	TGTGCCAGCAGTGCCCTCAGAACCTACGAGCAGTACTTC
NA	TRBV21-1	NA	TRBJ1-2	CASGLQGFNYGYTF	TGTGCCAGCGGGTTACAGGGATTTAACTATGGCTACACCTTC